Following are 22 T cell receptor beta chains from one sample sequenced in a study of post-analysis software for immune sequencing data (dated by TCRdb to between 2014 and 2016). These TCRs are of unknown antigen specificity. Overall study results and their limits: Significantly higher frequencies in patients than in controls were found for roughly 5 TRBV segments, including TRBV5-6, TRBV5-1 and TRBV20-1.

The library was made by PCR. Reads for this sample came from an Illumina HiSeq 2500. To reduce PCR and sequencing biases, unique molecular identifiers were incorporated into the TCR beta cDNA libraries. The raw public data were reprocessed by TCRdb itself: fastp quality trimming at Q25, MiXCR clonotype calling, in-frame beta chains only. Merged by CDR3 protein, the rows form single entries marked with the most common genes and DNA. This sample holds about 770,000 distinct CDR3 sequences; roughly 50% were observed only once. The ten largest clones capture roughly 5.2% of the sample. Material: blood. The receptors come from a girl aged 10 to 17 with multiple sclerosis.

Comments on this clonotype: An end of the junction differs from the germline gene, which may be a read error. V gene TRBV7-2 combines with J gene TRBJ1-2; D is perhaps TRBD1 (5 bases). The germline gives CDR1 SGHTA, CDR2 FQGNSA. The CDR3 consists of 15 residues. Here the CDR3 reads CASSSTDGGNYGFTF. The DNA for the CDR3 is TGTGCCAGCAGCTCAACAGACGGGGGGAACTATGGCTTCACCTTC. The full variable domain, rest sourced from reference TRBV7-2 and TRBJ1-2, is GAGVSQSPSNKVTEKGKDVELRCDPISGHTALYWYRQSLGQGLEFLIYFQGNSAPDKSGLPSDRFSAERTGGSVSTLTIQRTQQEDSAVYLCASSSTDGGNYGFTFGSGTRLTVV.

The genes are TRBV6-1 and TRBJ2-7; 7 bases are shared with TRBD1. Germline trimming cut 4 bases from V and 5 bases from J; bases unmatched to any gene: 8. The CDR3 extends over 14 amino acids. From germline, CDR1 is MNHNS and CDR2 SASEGT. The CDR3, as DNA: TGTGCCAGCAGTGGAGACAGGGCCCCCCACGAGCAGTACTTC. Translation: CASSGDRAPHEQYF.

In this sample, this clonotype turned up a few times. V gene TRBV20-1 combines with J gene TRBJ2-5; TRBD1 might be the D (5 bases). The J call is doubtful: the DNA matches TRBJ2-7 better. The germline CDR1 and CDR2 sequences are DFQATT and SNEGSKA (reference sequence). The CDR3 totals 14 residues. The DNA for the CDR3 is TGCAGTGCTAGAGATTCGGCGACAGCCTACGAGCAGTACTTC. It translates to CSARDSATAYEQYF.

V and J are TRBV5-1 and TRBJ2-1, with TRBD2 matching 10 bases. The CDR3 has 16 amino acids. The ends lost 0 bases at V and 9 bases at J; junction bases unmatched: 9. The germline V gene has CDR1 SGHRS and CDR2 YFSETQ. CDR3 DNA sequence: TGCGCCAGCAGCTTGGTACCGAGCGGGAGGGACACTGAGCAGTTCTTC. Protein product: CASSLVPSGRDTEQFF.

The gene calls are TRBV28 and TRBJ2-1, with D unclear. The germline gives CDR1 MDHEN, CDR2 SYDVKM. CDR3 length: 12 residues. V lost 8 bases and J lost 6, with 11 bases in between. CDR3 sequence (DNA): TGTGCCAGCGAATCCTTTGGCAATGAGCAGTTCTTC. Protein sequence: CASESFGNEQFF.

A few counts support this clonotype. At one of its ends the junction is not consistent with the germline gene, which may arise from a read error. The chain combines TRBV10-2 with TRBJ1-4; D gene unclear. CDR3 length equals 13 residues. Germline CDR1 is WSHSY and CDR2 is SAAADI. CDR3 region: CASSRGTNEKLFF. The CDR3 DNA reads TGTGCCAGCTCGAGAGGGACTAATGAAAAACTGTTTTTT.

The V gene is TRBV7-9, the J gene TRBJ2-1; D perhaps matches TRBD1 (5 bases). Germline values: CDR1 SEHNR, CDR2 FQNEAQ (reference sequence). CDR3 size: 13 residues. The ends were cut back, 3 bases at V and 6 bases at J, with 9 bases in the middle. The CDR3 sequence is CASSFDSGNEQFF. DNA for the CDR3: TGTGCCAGCAGCTTCGACAGTGGCAATGAGCAGTTCTTC.

The chain couples TRBV29-1 to TRBJ1-2; no definite D call. The CDR3 loop spans 14 amino acids. Per germline, CDR1 SQVTM and CDR2 ANQGSEA. V was pared by 0 bases and J by 4 bases, with 12 bases between. The CDR3 protein is CSVEEVPGVYGYTF. The CDR3 DNA follows: TGCAGCGTTGAAGAAGTCCCCGGAGTCTATGGCTACACCTTC.

The gene calls are TRBV10-3 and TRBJ2-7, with a tentative D call TRBD1 (6 bases). The end of the DNA is better explained by TRBJ2-5, so the J call may be wrong. This CDR3 has 15 amino acids. Germline loops: CDR1 ENHRY, CDR2 SYGVKD. The DNA of the CDR3 is TGTGCCATCAGTGAGACCGAACGGACAGAAGAGACCCAGTACTTC. The encoded protein is CAISETERTEETQYF.

J is TRBJ2-5 and V is TRBV4-2; possibly TRBD1 for D (6 bases). CDR1 LGHNA and CDR2 YNFKEQ come from the germline V gene. This CDR3 has 14 amino acids. V lost 1 base and J 6 bases, leaving 12 bases between the germline ends. The CDR3 region is CASSQGSRGKTQYF. CDR3 DNA sequence: TGTGCCAGCAGCCAAGGGTCAAGGGGGAAGACCCAGTACTTC.

In its sample, this clonotype was seen once. The V gene is TRBV28, the J gene TRBJ2-7, with TRBD2 as a possible D gene (6 bases). V lost 3 bases and J 7 bases, leaving 16 bases between the germline ends. This CDR3 has 14 residues. CDR1 MDHEN and CDR2 SYDVKM come from the germline V gene. The CDR3 nucleotides read TGTGCCAGCAGTTTCGTGGGTACTGCGGGGGAGCAGTACTTC. Translation gives CASSFVGTAGEQYF.

This clonotype was seen a few times. V and J are TRBV11-2 and TRBJ2-7; D might be TRBD1 (6 bases). CDR1 is SGHAT, CDR2 FQNNGV, per germline. CDR3 length: 15 amino acids. V was shortened by 6 bases and J by 0 bases, with 15 bases between the two germline ends. CDR3 sequence reads: CASSLGHLISYEQYF. DNA of the CDR3: TGTGCCAGCAGTTTGGGACATCTTATCTCCTACGAGCAGTACTTC. The full variable domain, rest sourced from reference TRBV11-2 and TRBJ2-7, is EAGVAQSPRYKIIEKRQSVAFWCNPISGHATLYWYQQILGQGPKLLIQFQNNGVVDDSQLPKDRFSAERLKGVDSTLKIQPAKLEDSAVYLCASSLGHLISYEQYFGPGTRLTVT.

This sequence joins TRBV20-1 and TRBJ2-7, with D possibly being TRBD1 (6 bases). The CDR3 spans 14 residues. The V end was cut by 1 base, the J end by 1 base, with 11 bases between. Germline V CDR1 and CDR2: DFQATT, SNEGSKA (reference sequence). DNA of the CDR3: TGCAGTGCTAGAGCCCGGGACAAATCCTACGAGCAGTACTTC. Translated: CSARARDKSYEQYF.

This clonotype was seen only a few times. This chain connects TRBV20-1 to TRBJ1-4; D unclear. Germline V gene lookup returns CDR1 DFQATT and CDR2 SNEGSKA (reference sequence). V was cut by 6 bases and J by 3 bases, with 11 bases left in between. CDR3 size: 13 residues. The CDR3 reads CSASTSPNEKLFF. CDR3 DNA: TGCAGTGCCAGTACATCACCTAATGAAAAACTGTTTTTT.

The chain couples TRBV4-2 to TRBJ2-3, with D hard to call. CDR1 LGHNA and CDR2 YNFKEQ come from the germline V gene. This CDR3 comprises 13 residues. Trimming removed 4 bases at V and 6 bases at J, with 11 bases between. The CDR3, as DNA: TGTGCCAGCAGCCCCTCTGCTCGCGATACGCAGTATTTT. Protein product: CASSPSARDTQYF.

This chain uses TRBV5-1 with TRBJ2-3; possibly TRBD2 for D (5 bases). Germline CDR1 reads SGHRS; CDR2 reads YFSETQ. The CDR3 loop spans 14 amino acids. The V end was cut by 4 bases, the J end by 4 bases, with 13 bases between. CDR3 nucleotides: TGCGCCAGCAGCCCAGGTGGGAGTTCAGATACGCAGTATTTT. Protein sequence: CASSPGGSSDTQYF. The entire variable domain, with the rest obtained from reference TRBV5-1 and TRBJ2-3, is as follows: KAGVTQTPRYLIKTRGQQVTLSCSPISGHRSVSWYQQTPGQGLQFLFEYFSETQRNKGNFPGRFSGRQFSNSRSEMNVSTLELGDSALYLCASSPGGSSDTQYFGPGTRLTVL.

To note about this clonotype: A read error may be the cause here, since a much bigger clone is one base away. V and J are TRBV10-3 and TRBJ2-5, with 9 bases aligning to TRBD2. V shed 8 bases, J shed 11 bases, and the junction held 15 bases outside the gene matches. The germline V gene has CDR1 ENHRY and CDR2 SYGVKD. There are 14 residues in the CDR3. The CDR3 sequence is CAILAGKGGDEQYF. In nucleotides, the CDR3 is TGTGCCATCCTAGCGGGAAAGGGGGGGGATGAGCAGTACTTC.

The table lists this clonotype with a few counts. The chain uses TRBV7-9 and TRBJ2-3, with D unresolved. Between the trimmed V and J ends, which lost 5 bases and 4 bases, there was a span of 7 bases. Per the germline V gene, CDR1 is SEHNR and CDR2 is FQNEAQ (reference sequence). This CDR3 has 12 amino acids. CDR3 DNA: TGTGCCAGCAGCCATGCGGCAGATACGCAGTATTTT. It translates to CASSHAADTQYF.

The chain employs TRBV29-1 and TRBJ1-1, with a tentative D call TRBD1 (5 bases). The germline CDR1 and CDR2 sequences are SQVTM and ANQGSEA. CDR3 length: 13 residues. Trimming shortened V by 3 bases and J by 6 bases, and 14 bases separated the two germline ends. The CDR3 is CSVDQGLLAEAFF. As DNA, the CDR3 is TGCAGCGTTGACCAGGGACTATTGGCTGAAGCTTTCTTT.

The chain joins TRBV5-1 to TRBJ1-2; D is possibly TRBD1 (5 bases). The ends were cut back, 3 bases at V and 3 bases at J, with 12 bases in the middle. Germline lookup yields CDR1 SGHRS and CDR2 YFSETQ. This CDR3 region has 14 residues. CDR3 DNA sequence: TGCGCCAGCAGCTCCAACACAGGAGACTATGGCTACACCTTC. This gives the protein CASSSNTGDYGYTF.

The V and J genes are TRBV27 and TRBJ2-5; D gene unclear. CDR1 MNHEY and CDR2 SMNVEV come from the germline V gene (reference sequence). With 3 bases removed from V and 5 bases from J, the gap between germline ends came to 10 bases. This CDR3 contains 13 residues. CDR3 DNA sequence: TGTGCCAGCAGTTTCTCGCTTGGGGAGACCCAGTACTTC. This encodes CASSFSLGETQYF.

The chain carries TRBV6-5 and TRBJ1-4; D is perhaps TRBD1 (6 bases). Between the trimmed V and J ends, which lost 7 bases and 5 bases, there was a span of 17 bases. CDR1 and CDR2 (germline): MNHEY, SVGAGI. CDR3 length: 15 residues. CDR3 sequence reads: CASTTGTWSNEKLFF. CDR3 sequence (DNA): TGTGCCAGCACCACCGGGACATGGTCGAATGAAAAACTGTTTTTT.